A selection of T cell receptor beta chains follows, all from one sample in a study of shared clonotypes between healthy human individuals. The data were produced by immunoSEQ multiplex PCR, yet TCRdb's version contains in-frame clones alone and is incomplete. The sample shows approximately 500,000 clones, less than 96% of them seen only once. Sequencing was carried out using naive CD4+ T cells sorted from blood. The source of these receptors is a woman in her twenties or thirties in good health. The CDR3 runs from the conserved cysteine through the conserved F or W. A D gene is named only where the DNA matches it firmly. Clone size is not always given. Where it is, it says once, few, many or a class for expanded clones.

v_call	j_call	clone_size	d_call	cdr3_nt	cdr3_aa
TRBV30	TRBJ2-2	NA	NA	TGTGCCTGGAGTGCGGGCCTAGCCTACACCGGGGAGCTGTTTTTT	CAWSAGLAYTGELFF
TRBV6-1	TRBJ1-1	NA	NA	TGTGCCAGCAGTGAATTGGGGGGCCTTCCGAACACTGAAGCTTTCTTT	CASSELGGLPNTEAFF
TRBV28	TRBJ2-3	NA	NA	TGTGCCAGCAGTCTCGTAGGCGATACGCAGTATTTT	CASSLVGDTQYF
TRBV7-9	TRBJ2-7	few	TRBD2	TGTGCCAGCAGCTCACCTGGGGTAGCGGGAGGCGAGCAGTACTTC	CASSSPGVAGGEQYF
TRBV4-1	TRBJ1-5	NA	NA	TGCGCCAGCAGCCAAGACCCTGGAGAAAAGCATCAGCCCCAGCATTTT	CASSQDPGEKHQPQHF
TRBV10-3	TRBJ2-7	NA	NA	TGTGCCACCTCGGGGGTCGGGACATACGAGCAGTACTTC	CATSGVGTYEQYF
TRBV6-1	TRBJ1-5	NA	NA	TGTGCCAGCAGTGACATCGGGGCGCTTGGCAATCAGCCCCAGCATTTT	CASSDIGALGNQPQHF
TRBV28	TRBJ2-3	NA	NA	TGTGCCACCTCCCGCCTCGGAGGGGCCGGGAGAGATACGCAGTATTTT	CATSRLGGAGRDTQYF
TRBV15	TRBJ2-2	NA	TRBD1	TGTGCCACCAGCAGAGTAGGGGGCGGCTATTTCGTAGCCGGGGAGCTGTTTTTT	CATSRVGGGYFVAGELFF
TRBV21-1	TRBJ2-7	NA	NA	TGTGCCAGCAGCCAAGGGACGGGAGGGCCTTACGAGCAGTACTTC	CASSQGTGGPYEQYF
TRBV18	TRBJ1-3	NA	NA	TGTGCCAGCTCACCGGACGGAAACTCTGGAAACACCATATATTTT	CASSPDGNSGNTIYF
TRBV18	TRBJ2-6	NA	TRBD1	TGTGCCAGCTCCGGGACAGGAGTGTTGTCTGGGGCCAACGTCCTGACTTTC	CASSGTGVLSGANVLTF
TRBV5-1	TRBJ2-7	NA	NA	TGCGCCAGCAGCCCCTCGAGAATGACGGTTTCCTACGAGCAGTACTTC	CASSPSRMTVSYEQYF
TRBV7-9	TRBJ2-7	NA	TRBD2	TGTGCCAGCAGCTTAATGGCTTCTTCGCCGACTAGCGGCTTTTACGAGCAGTACTTC	CASSLMASSPTSGFYEQYF
TRBV5-1	TRBJ2-1	NA	TRBD2	TGCGCCAGCAGCTTTCTTAGCGGGTTCTACAATGAGCAGTTCTTC	CASSFLSGFYNEQFF
TRBV28	TRBJ2-7	NA	NA	TGTGCCAGCAGTCTAGGCGGGCTTAGCTCCTACGAGCAGTACTTC	CASSLGGLSSYEQYF
TRBV6-5	TRBJ1-4	NA	NA	TGTGCCAGCAGTTACTCGGGCCGGGAAAAACTGTTTTTT	CASSYSGREKLFF
TRBV19	TRBJ2-3	once	NA	TGTGCCAGTAGCAAATCTTACCTCGGGACTCCCGCGGATACGCAGTATTTT	CASSKSYLGTPADTQYF
TRBV5-1	TRBJ2-7	NA	TRBD1	TGCGCCAGCAGCTACGCCCCCGGGACAGGGACCTACGAGCAGTACTTC	CASSYAPGTGTYEQYF
TRBV2	TRBJ1-3	NA	NA	TGTGCCAGCAGTAGGGACAACTCTGGAAACACCATATATTTT	CASSRDNSGNTIYF
TRBV1	TRBJ2-5	NA	NA	TGCACCAGCAGCCGGGGGGCGGGTCAACAAGAGACCCAGTACTTC	CTSSRGAGQQETQYF
TRBV10-2	TRBJ2-7	NA	TRBD2	TGCGCCAGCACCGTAGCGGGAGAGCCCCTCGACGAGCAGTACTTC	CASTVAGEPLDEQYF
TRBV29-1	TRBJ2-7	NA	TRBD1	TGCAGCGCAAGATTACCGGGACAGGGGGCTCACGAGCAGTACTTC	CSARLPGQGAHEQYF
TRBV10-2	TRBJ1-1	NA	NA	TGCGCCAGCAGGGATGACAGTAAGGTGGCGACTGAAGCTTTCTTT	CASRDDSKVATEAFF
TRBV4-1	TRBJ1-3	NA	NA	TGCGCCAGCAGCCGGGAGGACAGTCCCTCTGGAAACACCATATATTTT	CASSREDSPSGNTIYF
TRBV28	TRBJ2-7	NA	TRBD1	TGTGCCAGCAGCTCCGGGACAGTCGAGTACGAGCAGTACTTC	CASSSGTVEYEQYF
TRBV28	TRBJ1-1	NA	NA	TGTGCCAGCAGTTTCCACCGAGGAGGGACTGAAGCTTTCTTT	CASSFHRGGTEAFF
TRBV15	TRBJ2-7	NA	TRBD1	TGTGCCACCAGCAGATCGATAATGCGGGACAGGGGGACCTACGAGCAGTACTTC	CATSRSIMRDRGTYEQYF
TRBV7-9	TRBJ1-1	NA	NA	TGTGCCAGCAGCTTAAGGGGGGACACTGAAGCTTTCTTT	CASSLRGDTEAFF
TRBV28	TRBJ1-1	NA	TRBD1	TGTGCCAGCAGCTCGGCCGGGACAGGGAACACTGAAGCTTTCTTT	CASSSAGTGNTEAFF
TRBV28	TRBJ1-4	NA	NA	TGTGCCAGCAGTTTACCGACAGCAGCTAATGAAAAACTGTTTTTT	CASSLPTAANEKLFF
TRBV27	TRBJ2-7	once	TRBD1	TGTGCCAGTTCGACAGGGGGCCACGAGCAGTACTTC	CASSTGGHEQYF
TRBV28	TRBJ2-3	NA	NA	TGTGCCAGCAGTTTATGGGGGCCCAGCACAGATACGCAGTATTTT	CASSLWGPSTDTQYF
TRBV15	TRBJ1-5	NA	NA	TGTGCCACCAGCAGAGATATCAGGGGAACTCAGCCCCAGCATTTT	CATSRDIRGTQPQHF
TRBV18	TRBJ2-4	NA	NA	TGTGCCAGCTCACCCAGCGGGGCCAAAAACATTCAGTACTTC	CASSPSGAKNIQYF
TRBV5-1	TRBJ1-3	NA	NA	TGCGCCAGCAGCTCATTGAGCTCTGGAAACACCATATATTTT	CASSSLSSGNTIYF
TRBV10-3	TRBJ2-7	NA	NA	TGTGCCATCAACCCCAAGGGAAAAGCCCTCCGCGAGCAGTACTTC	CAINPKGKALREQYF
TRBV5-1	TRBJ2-6	NA	NA	TGCGCCAGCAGCTTGGCCAGGGTCGGGGCCAACGTCCTGACTTTC	CASSLARVGANVLTF
TRBV6-5	TRBJ2-5	NA	TRBD2	TGTGCCAGCAGACGACTAGCGGTCCAAGAGACCCAGTACTTC	CASRRLAVQETQYF
TRBV28	TRBJ1-1	NA	TRBD1	TGTGCCAGCAGTTTACGACGACAGGGGACTGAAGCTTTCTTT	CASSLRRQGTEAFF